One sample yielded the 18 T cell receptor beta chains listed below, sequenced in a study of T-cell memory formation after mild COVID-19. MiXCR was run by TCRdb on the 5' RACE reads, yielding one entry per CDR3 protein. Here the sample spans nearly 110,000 distinct CDR3 sequences, over 13% being singletons. The sample was PBMCs or a T cell subset sorted from them (not recorded which). The source of these receptors is a man in his late teens or twenties who had mild COVID-19 (a few samples of this study predate the infection). Cell type and time point are not known.

V gene TRBV7-9 combines with J gene TRBJ2-7; D may be TRBD2 (6 bases). Looked up from germline, CDR1 is SEHNR and CDR2 is FQNEAQ (reference sequence). Trimming shortened V by 5 bases and J by 0 bases, and 17 bases separated the two germline ends. The CDR3 is 16 residues long. CDR3 sequence: CASSPPDWGDSYEQYF. Written as DNA, the CDR3 is TGTGCCAGCAGCCCCCCCGACTGGGGGGACTCCTACGAGCAGTACTTC.

This clonotype was counted only a few times. The chain uses TRBV20-1 and TRBJ2-7; D unclear. Germline lookup yields CDR1 DFQATT and CDR2 SNEGSKA (reference sequence). The CDR3 is made up of 12 amino acids. V was trimmed by 0 bases and J by 6 bases, leaving 9 bases between them. The CDR3 is CSAREWGTEQYV. As DNA, the CDR3 is TGCAGTGCTAGAGAATGGGGTACCGAGCAGTACGTC.

This chain uses TRBV5-1 with TRBJ2-7, with 9 bases identical to TRBD1. The CDR3 consists of 14 residues. The trim removed 4 bases at V and 7 bases at J, leaving 9 bases unmatched. Per the germline V gene, CDR1 is SGHRS and CDR2 is YFSETQ. CDR3 region: CASSVPGTGKEQYF. For the CDR3, the DNA is TGCGCCAGCAGCGTCCCCGGGACAGGGAAAGAGCAGTACTTC.

This clonotype has more than one count but fewer than ten. J is TRBJ2-7 and V is TRBV23-1, with D perhaps TRBD1 or TRBD2 (5 bases each). TRBV23-1 is labeled an ORF, and its function is uncertain. V was cut by 7 bases and J by 7 bases, with 23 bases left in between. The CDR3 has 15 residues. The CDR3 nucleotides read TGCGCCAGCACCCCGACCCCCCAGGGAGCCAGGGAGCAGTACGTC. It is translated as CASTPTPQGAREQYV.

This clonotype has a handful of counts. V is TRBV6-1 and J is TRBJ2-5; possible D gene TRBD1, 8 bases. Trimming cost V 8 bases and J 5 bases, with 21 bases left between them. CDR1 and CDR2 (germline): MNHNS, SASEGT. This CDR3 is built from 15 residues. CDR3 loop: CASGRDRLVRETQYF. For the CDR3, the DNA is TGTGCCAGCGGGAGGGACAGGCTCGTTCGGGAGACCCAGTACTTC.

In its sample, this clonotype was seen a few times. The genes are TRBV6-5 and TRBJ2-2; D remains unclear. The V and J ends lost 3 bases and 0 bases respectively, with 8 bases between them. Germline values: CDR1 MNHEY, CDR2 SVGAGI. The CDR3 spans 15 residues. The CDR3 DNA follows: TGTGCCAGCAGTTATAAAGGCCCGAACACCGGGGAGCTGTTTTTT. As protein: CASSYKGPNTGELFF.

The CDR3 reads CASSGGLAGNEQFF. In nucleotides, the CDR3 is TGTGCCAGCAGCGGGGGACTAGCAGGCAATGAGCAGTTCTTC. This chain uses TRBV9 with TRBJ2-1; 9 bases align to TRBD2. Germline CDR1 reads SGDLS; CDR2 reads YYNGEE. CDR3 length: 14 residues. V trimming: 3 bases; J trimming: 6 bases; junction bases outside the gene matches: 4.

The CDR3 DNA follows: TGTGCCAGCAGCTTGATCGGGGAGCTGTTTTTT. Residues: CASSLIGELFF. V gene TRBV7-9 combines with J gene TRBJ2-2; the D is unclear. The germline gives CDR1 SEHNR, CDR2 FQNEAQ (reference sequence). The CDR3 covers 11 residues. Trimming took off 3 bases at V and 7 bases at J, with 3 bases between the two ends.

Only a few counts were recorded for this clonotype. The chain combines TRBV28 with TRBJ2-7, with a tentative D call TRBD1 (5 bases). This CDR3 contains 11 residues. Germline lookup yields CDR1 MDHEN and CDR2 SYDVKM. Trimming pared 8 bases from V and 3 bases from J, leaving 8 bases between. The CDR3 coding sequence is TGTGCCAGCCAGGACAACTACGAGCAGTACTTC. It is translated as CASQDNYEQYF.

The CDR3 sequence is CASSQDLGLSEETQYF. CDR3 bases: TGCGCCAGCAGCCAAGATCTGGGACTATCCGAAGAGACCCAGTACTTC. The chain links TRBV4-1 to TRBJ2-5; the match to TRBD2 covers 7 bases. The CDR3 is 16 residues long. CDR1 and CDR2 from the germline V gene are MGHRA and YSYEKL. V dropped 0 bases and J dropped 3; count of bases not matched to a gene: 7.

V usage is TRBV7-2 and J usage is TRBJ2-2; D perhaps matches TRBD1 (5 bases). The CDR3 has 13 residues. Trimming removed 5 bases at V and 6 bases at J, with 10 bases between. CDR1 is SGHTA, CDR2 FQGNSA, per germline. The CDR3 DNA is TGTGCCAGCAGCACAGCAGGGCCCGGGGAGCTGTTTTTT. Protein: CASSTAGPGELFF.

This rearrangement joins TRBV5-6 to TRBJ2-3; 8 bases agree with TRBD1. The germline V gene has CDR1 SGHDT and CDR2 YYEEEE. V gave up 3 bases and J gave up 0 bases; unmatched junction bases: 3. The CDR3 has 15 residues. CDR3 residues: CASSSGQASTDTQYF. DNA for the CDR3: TGTGCCAGCAGCTCGGGACAGGCTAGCACAGATACGCAGTATTTT.

V gene TRBV6-5 combines with J gene TRBJ2-5; D perhaps matches TRBD2 (5 bases). Trimming took 2 bases from V and 5 from J, leaving 12 bases between them. Per germline, CDR1 MNHEY and CDR2 SVGAGI. The CDR3 covers 14 residues. The CDR3 reads CASSYALRGETQYF. Written as DNA, the CDR3 is TGTGCCAGCAGTTACGCCCTCAGAGGGGAGACCCAGTACTTC.

This clonotype was observed a few times. The V gene is TRBV28, the J gene TRBJ1-2, with no clear D. V was clipped by 3 bases and J by 7 bases, with 18 bases between them. This CDR3 is 15 amino acids long. The germline gives CDR1 MDHEN, CDR2 SYDVKM. CDR3 loop: CASSLMSGGLFGYTF. CDR3 sequence (DNA): TGTGCCAGCAGTTTGATGTCAGGCGGGCTATTTGGCTACACCTTC.

This clonotype was detected only a few times. The V call is TRBV12-3 or TRBV12-4, the J call TRBJ1-5; tentative D call: TRBD1 (5 bases). Trimming stripped 3 bases from V and 6 bases from J, with 12 bases between. The CDR3 is made up of 14 amino acids. The CDR3 nucleotides are TGTGCCAGCAGTTTCCCAGGGAATTCTCAGCCCCAGCATTTT. Translated, it gives CASSFPGNSQPQHF.

The sample holds a few counts of this clonotype. The chain links TRBV15 to TRBJ2-1; D unresolved. V gave up 5 bases and J gave up 0 bases, with 11 bases separating them. In germline, CDR1 is LNHNV, CDR2 YYDKDF (reference sequence). The CDR3 is 15 residues long. Here the CDR3 reads CATSLGKSSYNEQFF. The CDR3, as DNA: TGTGCCACCAGCTTAGGGAAGAGCTCCTACAATGAGCAGTTCTTC.

This clonotype was counted a few times. V is TRBV18 and J is TRBJ1-1; weak D call: TRBD1 (5 bases). There are 14 residues in the CDR3. CDR1 and CDR2 from the germline V gene are KGHSH and LQKENI. V was pared by 6 bases and J by 3 bases, with 14 bases between. The CDR3 is CASSELGVHTEAFF. The CDR3 nucleotides are TGTGCCAGCTCCGAGTTAGGGGTCCACACTGAAGCTTTCTTT.

This chain joins TRBV6-5 and TRBJ2-3, with D hard to call. This CDR3 comprises 11 residues. The V end was cut by 2 bases, the J end by 7 bases, with 4 bases between. The germline CDR1 and CDR2 sequences are MNHEY and SVGAGI. The CDR3 reads CASSYSHTQYF. The CDR3 DNA is TGTGCCAGCAGTTACAGCCATACGCAGTATTTT.